This T cell receptor (beta chain) is drawn from a study of control samples from healthy donors and cancer patients. There are 12 residues in the CDR3. CDR1 and CDR2 from the germline V gene are SNHLY and FYNNEI. The V end was cut by 10 bases, the J end by 4 bases, with 14 bases between. The data were produced by immunoSEQ multiplex PCR, yet TCRdb's version contains in-frame clones alone and is incomplete. The table has 100,000 to 150,000 clones, about 92% seen once. What was sequenced was blood. The source of this sequence is a woman in her forties or fifties in good health. J is TRBJ2-7 and V is TRBV2; a weak D match, TRBD1 (6 bases). The CDR3 here is CATQGTGYEQYF. The CDR3 coding sequence is TGTGCCACTCAGGGTACAGGGTACGAGCAGTACTTC.